A selection of T cell receptor beta chains follows, all from one sample in a study of OX40 agonist ivuxolimab in advanced cancers. Sequencing was performed with immunoSEQ multiplex PCR; in TCRdb, only in-frame clones are kept and a portion is missing. Of under 25,000 clones in the sample, 74% are singletons; the top ten hold roughly 34%. Sample: CD4+ or CD8+ T cells sorted from blood, taken in a trial of the OX40 agonist ivuxolimab. The source of these receptors is an adult with an advanced solid tumor such as melanoma, head and neck, liver or kidney cancer. Each CDR3 is given with its conserved first and last residue. A D gene is named only where the DNA matches it firmly. Expanded clones are given a class, and other clones once, few, many or no size at all.

d_gene: TRBD1
v_gene: TRBV4-3
j_gene: TRBJ1-1
abundance: NA
CDR3nt: TGCGCCAGCAGCCAAGATCTACAGGGGGGGTGGAACACTGAAGCTTTCTTT
CDR3aa: CASSQDLQGGWNTEAFF

d_gene: NA
v_gene: TRBV27
j_gene: TRBJ1-1
abundance: medium-sized
CDR3nt: TGTGCCAGCAGTTTAGCTGGTTACACTGAAGCTTTCTTT
CDR3aa: CASSLAGYTEAFF

d_gene: NA
v_gene: TRBV28
j_gene: TRBJ2-2
abundance: medium-sized
CDR3nt: TGTGCCAGCAGCACGTCGGGGCCAGGGAGCACCGGGGAGCTGTTTTTT
CDR3aa: CASSTSGPGSTGELFF

d_gene: NA
v_gene: TRBV29-1
j_gene: TRBJ2-2
abundance: NA
CDR3nt: TGCAGCGTTGTCTTAGTAACCGGGGAGCTGTTTTTT
CDR3aa: CSVVLVTGELFF

d_gene: NA
v_gene: TRBV16
j_gene: TRBJ1-1
abundance: NA
CDR3nt: TGTGCCAGCAGCCCATACAGGGTTGAAGCTTTCTTT
CDR3aa: CASSPYRVEAFF

d_gene: NA
v_gene: TRBV11-2
j_gene: TRBJ2-6
abundance: once
CDR3nt: TGTGCCAGCAGCTTAGCGTCGGGAACAGGGGCCAACGTCCTGACTTTC
CDR3aa: CASSLASGTGANVLTF

d_gene: NA
v_gene: TRBV19
j_gene: TRBJ1-4
abundance: few
CDR3nt: TGTGCCAGTAGTACCGGGGTTAATGATGAAAAACTGTTTTTT
CDR3aa: CASSTGVNDEKLFF

d_gene: TRBD1
v_gene: TRBV11-2
j_gene: TRBJ2-7
abundance: NA
CDR3nt: TGTGCCAGCAGCTTAGAAACAGGGGCCTCCTACGAGCAGTACTTC
CDR3aa: CASSLETGASYEQYF

d_gene: TRBD2
v_gene: TRBV7-9
j_gene: TRBJ2-5
abundance: NA
CDR3nt: TGTGCCAGCAGCTTAGGTATTCCTAGCGGGGCCCAAGAGACCCAGTACTTC
CDR3aa: CASSLGIPSGAQETQYF

d_gene: NA
v_gene: TRBV5-5
j_gene: TRBJ1-2
abundance: few
CDR3nt: TGTGCCAGCAGCGGAGGGGTAGGCTACACCTTC
CDR3aa: CASSGGVGYTF

d_gene: NA
v_gene: TRBV6-5
j_gene: TRBJ1-1
abundance: few
CDR3nt: TGTGCCAGCAATAAGCAGGGGAGCACTGAAGCTTTCTTT
CDR3aa: CASNKQGSTEAFF

d_gene: NA
v_gene: TRBV5-1
j_gene: TRBJ1-1
abundance: few
CDR3nt: TGCGCCAGCAGCCTCGACCCGAACACTGAAGCTTTCTTT
CDR3aa: CASSLDPNTEAFF

d_gene: TRBD1
v_gene: TRBV5-1
j_gene: TRBJ1-1
abundance: NA
CDR3nt: TGCGCCAGCAGCTTGGAAGGGGGCCTAGCTGAAGCTTTCTTT
CDR3aa: CASSLEGGLAEAFF

d_gene: TRBD1
v_gene: TRBV6-5
j_gene: TRBJ2-7
abundance: NA
CDR3nt: TGTGCCAGCAGTCCAACCGGGACAGGGGAGGGCGAGCAGTACTTC
CDR3aa: CASSPTGTGEGEQYF

d_gene: NA
v_gene: TRBV7-6
j_gene: TRBJ2-1
abundance: NA
CDR3nt: TGTGCCAGCAGTGCAGGGGAAGGTAGGAATGAGCAGTTCTTC
CDR3aa: CASSAGEGRNEQFF

d_gene: TRBD1
v_gene: TRBV28
j_gene: TRBJ2-6
abundance: few
CDR3nt: TGTGCCAGCAGTTTATCCCGACAGGGTTCGTCAGGGGCCAACGTCCTGACTTTC
CDR3aa: CASSLSRQGSSGANVLTF

d_gene: NA
v_gene: TRBV5-1
j_gene: TRBJ2-7
abundance: NA
CDR3nt: TGCGCCAGCGCGGCATCGATCGAGCAGTACTTC
CDR3aa: CASAASIEQYF

d_gene: NA
v_gene: TRBV7-3
j_gene: TRBJ2-3
abundance: NA
CDR3nt: TGTGCCAGCAGCGGGGGAATCAATCCAGATACGCAGTATTTT
CDR3aa: CASSGGINPDTQYF

d_gene: NA
v_gene: TRBV13
j_gene: TRBJ2-2
abundance: NA
CDR3nt: TGTGCCAGCAGCACCCTTATGGGGGCGAACACCGGGGAGCTGTTTTTT
CDR3aa: CASSTLMGANTGELFF

d_gene: TRBD2
v_gene: TRBV13
j_gene: TRBJ2-7
abundance: NA
CDR3nt: TGTGCCAGCAGCCGACTAGCGGGAGCAGACGAGCAGTACTTC
CDR3aa: CASSRLAGADEQYF

d_gene: NA
v_gene: TRBV4-3
j_gene: TRBJ2-1
abundance: NA
CDR3nt: TGCGCCAGCAGCCTCGGACGGGAAGTCTACAATGAGCAGTTCTTC
CDR3aa: CASSLGREVYNEQFF

d_gene: TRBD2
v_gene: TRBV6-4
j_gene: TRBJ2-3
abundance: medium-sized
CDR3nt: TGTGCCAGCAGTGGCGGGGGGGCCACAGATACGCAGTATTTT
CDR3aa: CASSGGGATDTQYF

d_gene: NA
v_gene: TRBV15
j_gene: TRBJ1-1
abundance: NA
CDR3nt: TGTGCCACCAGCAGAGATACCTCGGGGGGAAGGACTGAAGCTTTCTTT
CDR3aa: CATSRDTSGGRTEAFF

d_gene: NA
v_gene: TRBV11-2
j_gene: TRBJ2-3
abundance: NA
CDR3nt: TGTGCCAGCAGCCGGGCGGACGTCACAGATACGCAGTATTTT
CDR3aa: CASSRADVTDTQYF

d_gene: TRBD1
v_gene: TRBV13
j_gene: TRBJ1-1
abundance: NA
CDR3nt: TGTGCCAGCAGCTTGGACAGGGTCCCTAGACTGGATACTGAAGCTTTCTTT
CDR3aa: CASSLDRVPRLDTEAFF

d_gene: NA
v_gene: TRBV10-2
j_gene: TRBJ2-5
abundance: NA
CDR3nt: TGCGCCAGCAGTGAGTGGGGTATGGGGGAGACCCAGTACTTC
CDR3aa: CASSEWGMGETQYF

d_gene: NA
v_gene: TRBV4-2
j_gene: TRBJ1-4
abundance: NA
CDR3nt: TGTGCCAGCAGCCAAGAGGGGACATTAGGCGAAAAACTGTTTTTT
CDR3aa: CASSQEGTLGEKLFF

d_gene: NA
v_gene: TRBV19
j_gene: TRBJ1-1
abundance: NA
CDR3nt: TGTGCCAGTAGTATGGGGCAGGCAGGTGAAGCTTTCTTT
CDR3aa: CASSMGQAGEAFF

d_gene: NA
v_gene: TRBV6-5
j_gene: TRBJ1-2
abundance: NA
CDR3nt: TGTGCCAGCAGTTACTCGAAGGGGGGTGGCTACACCTTC
CDR3aa: CASSYSKGGGYTF

d_gene: NA
v_gene: TRBV7-9
j_gene: TRBJ2-2
abundance: NA
CDR3nt: TGTGCCAGCAGCTTACCCGGGAACACCGGGGAGCTGTTTTTT
CDR3aa: CASSLPGNTGELFF

d_gene: TRBD1
v_gene: TRBV27
j_gene: TRBJ1-2
abundance: NA
CDR3nt: TGTGCCAGCAGTTTGGGCTCGGGACAGGGTTCCTATGGCTACACCTTC
CDR3aa: CASSLGSGQGSYGYTF

d_gene: NA
v_gene: TRBV7-9
j_gene: TRBJ2-5
abundance: NA
CDR3nt: TGTGCCAGCAGCTTATATTCGACTCCCCATCGGGAGACCCAGTACTTC
CDR3aa: CASSLYSTPHRETQYF

d_gene: NA
v_gene: TRBV13
j_gene: TRBJ2-7
abundance: NA
CDR3nt: TGTGCCAGCAGCTTAGTGTCCCAGGAGCCCCTCTACGAGCAGTACTTC
CDR3aa: CASSLVSQEPLYEQYF

d_gene: NA
v_gene: TRBV2
j_gene: TRBJ2-1
abundance: NA
CDR3nt: TGTGCCAGCACCTCGGAGGGGGAGGCCTTCTACAATGAGCAGTTCTTC
CDR3aa: CASTSEGEAFYNEQFF

d_gene: NA
v_gene: TRBV15
j_gene: TRBJ1-5
abundance: NA
CDR3nt: TGTGCCACCAGCGCAACCGGGTACGATAGCAATCAGCCCCAGCATTTT
CDR3aa: CATSATGYDSNQPQHF

d_gene: TRBD1
v_gene: TRBV19
j_gene: TRBJ2-7
abundance: NA
CDR3nt: TGTGCCAGTAGTATAGCCCCCCTCGGACAGGCTGCTAGCCACGAGCAGTACTTC
CDR3aa: CASSIAPLGQAASHEQYF

d_gene: NA
v_gene: TRBV14
j_gene: TRBJ2-7
abundance: once
CDR3nt: TGTGCCAGCAGCCATTCATTTGGGGCAGGTATAGCCTACGAGCAGTACTTC
CDR3aa: CASSHSFGAGIAYEQYF

d_gene: NA
v_gene: TRBV21-1
j_gene: TRBJ1-1
abundance: NA
CDR3nt: TGTGCCAGCAGCATCCGGGACGTCCACATGAACACTGAAGCTTTCTTT
CDR3aa: CASSIRDVHMNTEAFF

d_gene: TRBD2
v_gene: TRBV2
j_gene: TRBJ2-1
abundance: once
CDR3nt: TGTGCCAGCAGGTTAGCGGGGCCCTCCTACAATGAGCAGTTCTTC
CDR3aa: CASRLAGPSYNEQFF

d_gene: TRBD2
v_gene: TRBV4-1
j_gene: TRBJ2-1
abundance: NA
CDR3nt: TGCGCCAGCACCGGGGGGGTGTACAATGAGCAGTTCTTC
CDR3aa: CASTGGVYNEQFF

d_gene: NA
v_gene: TRBV4-1
j_gene: TRBJ2-3
abundance: NA
CDR3nt: TGCGCCAGCAGCCTCACGGACGGGGGCAGCACAGATACGCAGTATTTT
CDR3aa: CASSLTDGGSTDTQYF

d_gene: NA
v_gene: TRBV12-5
j_gene: TRBJ1-2
abundance: NA
CDR3nt: TGTGCTAGTGGTTTGGAACAGACCTATGGCTACACCTTC
CDR3aa: CASGLEQTYGYTF

d_gene: NA
v_gene: TRBV4-2
j_gene: TRBJ1-6
abundance: few
CDR3nt: TGTGCCAGCAGCCAATCCGGGGAGGCTAATTCACCCCTCCACTTT
CDR3aa: CASSQSGEANSPLHF

d_gene: NA
v_gene: TRBV7-9
j_gene: TRBJ1-2
abundance: NA
CDR3nt: TGTGCCAGCAGCTTCGCAGGGCAGGGCTACACCTTC
CDR3aa: CASSFAGQGYTF

d_gene: NA
v_gene: TRBV5-6
j_gene: TRBJ1-2
abundance: few
CDR3nt: TGTGCCAGCAGCTTGGGACAGGACATCGCTCGAGGCTACACCTTC
CDR3aa: CASSLGQDIARGYTF

d_gene: NA
v_gene: TRBV7-9
j_gene: TRBJ2-1
abundance: medium-sized
CDR3nt: TGTGCCAGCACCAGGGGGGACAATGAGCAGTTCTTC
CDR3aa: CASTRGDNEQFF

d_gene: NA
v_gene: TRBV7-9
j_gene: TRBJ1-1
abundance: NA
CDR3nt: TGTGCCAGCAGCTCCCGGGACTGGGGAGAGAACACTGAAGCTTTCTTT
CDR3aa: CASSSRDWGENTEAFF

d_gene: NA
v_gene: TRBV27
j_gene: TRBJ2-7
abundance: NA
CDR3nt: TGTGCCAGCAGTTTATCTCTCGGGGCGAGCTCCTACGAGCAGTACTTC
CDR3aa: CASSLSLGASSYEQYF

d_gene: TRBD2
v_gene: TRBV30
j_gene: TRBJ2-1
abundance: NA
CDR3nt: TGTGCCTGGAACCCCACCGAGCGGGAGGTTTTGTACAATGAGCAGTTCTTC
CDR3aa: CAWNPTEREVLYNEQFF

d_gene: TRBD1
v_gene: TRBV11-2
j_gene: TRBJ1-2
abundance: NA
CDR3nt: TGTGCCAGCAGCCCCGACAGGGTTACTAACTATGGCTACACCTTC
CDR3aa: CASSPDRVTNYGYTF

d_gene: NA
v_gene: TRBV27
j_gene: TRBJ2-1
abundance: NA
CDR3nt: TGTGCCAGCAGCCCGGGGCAGAGAATACTTGAGCAGTTCTTC
CDR3aa: CASSPGQRILEQFF

d_gene: TRBD2
v_gene: TRBV27
j_gene: TRBJ2-1
abundance: NA
CDR3nt: TGTGCCAGCAGTTTTACTAGCGGGAGCAATGAGCAGTTCTTC
CDR3aa: CASSFTSGSNEQFF

d_gene: NA
v_gene: TRBV6-5
j_gene: TRBJ1-2
abundance: NA
CDR3nt: TGTGCCAGCAGCTCCCAACCCTCAGGGAAAGGTAGCTACACCTTC
CDR3aa: CASSSQPSGKGSYTF

d_gene: NA
v_gene: TRBV6-5
j_gene: TRBJ2-7
abundance: NA
CDR3nt: TGTGCCAGCAGTTACTCGAGCGGGCGAACCTACGAGCAGTACTTC
CDR3aa: CASSYSSGRTYEQYF